The T cell receptor beta chain under discussion was sequenced for a study of blood T cell repertoires in COVID-19. Germline lookup yields CDR1 SGDLS and CDR2 YYNGEE. This CDR3 contains 15 residues. Trimming removed 2 bases at V and 7 bases at J, with 13 bases between. Clones were sequenced by immunoSEQ multiplex PCR, and TCRdb holds only the in-frame ones, with some missing. The table lists under 250,000 clones, nearly 85% of them singletons. The clonotype originates from a human donor in a cohort sampled during active COVID-19. The sample was peripheral blood. The J gene is TRBJ1-6, the V gene TRBV9; unclear D gene. CDR3 amino acids: CASSVGTAGNSPLHF. The CDR3 nucleotides are TGTGCCAGCAGCGTCGGTACGGCGGGAAATTCACCCCTCCACTTT.